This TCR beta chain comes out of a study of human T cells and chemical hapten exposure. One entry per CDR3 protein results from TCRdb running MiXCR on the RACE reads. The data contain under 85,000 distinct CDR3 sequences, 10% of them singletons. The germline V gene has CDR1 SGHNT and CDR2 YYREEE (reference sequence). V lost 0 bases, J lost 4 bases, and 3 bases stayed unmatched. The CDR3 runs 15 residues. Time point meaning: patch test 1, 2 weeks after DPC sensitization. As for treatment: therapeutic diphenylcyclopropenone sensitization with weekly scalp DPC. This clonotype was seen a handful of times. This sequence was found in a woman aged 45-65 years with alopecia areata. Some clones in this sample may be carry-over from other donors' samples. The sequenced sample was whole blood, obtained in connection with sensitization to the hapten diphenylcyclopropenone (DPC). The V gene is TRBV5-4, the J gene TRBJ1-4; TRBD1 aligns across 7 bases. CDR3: CASSLGQGINEKLFF. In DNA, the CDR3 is TGTGCCAGCAGCTTGGGACAGGGCATTAATGAAAAACTGTTTTTT.